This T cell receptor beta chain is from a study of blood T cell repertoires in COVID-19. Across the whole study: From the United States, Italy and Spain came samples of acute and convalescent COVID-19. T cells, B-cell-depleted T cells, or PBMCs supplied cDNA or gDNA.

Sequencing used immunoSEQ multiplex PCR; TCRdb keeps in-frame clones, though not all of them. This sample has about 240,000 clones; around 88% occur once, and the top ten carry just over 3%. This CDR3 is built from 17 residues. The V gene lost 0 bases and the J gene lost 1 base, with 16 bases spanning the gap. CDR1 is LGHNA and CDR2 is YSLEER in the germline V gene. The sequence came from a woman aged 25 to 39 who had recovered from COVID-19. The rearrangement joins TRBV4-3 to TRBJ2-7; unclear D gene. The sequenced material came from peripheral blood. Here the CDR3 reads CASSQDRFMGSSYEQYF. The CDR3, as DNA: TGCGCCAGCAGCCAAGATCGGTTTATGGGCAGTTCCTACGAGCAGTACTTC.